The T cell receptor beta chain under discussion was sequenced for a study of shared clonotypes between healthy human individuals. This clone was seen a single time. The data were produced by immunoSEQ multiplex PCR, yet TCRdb's version contains in-frame clones alone and is incomplete. Here the sample spans some 2,100,000 clones, 93% being singletons. Germline lookup yields CDR1 MDHEN and CDR2 SYDVKM. V was trimmed by 9 bases and J by 2 bases, leaving 11 bases between them. The CDR3 sequence is 12 residues long. CD8 cells classed as naive were CD45RO-negative and positively selected for CCR7, excluding terminally differentiated effector memory CD45RA+ cells. The donors were adults (healthy and HIV-negative) with no recent acute infections or vaccinations.

What was sequenced was naive CD8+ T cells from PBMCs. This receptor was taken from a young man in good health. Some clones in this sample may be carry-over from other donors' samples. The chain carries TRBV28 and TRBJ2-7, with D possibly matching TRBD2 (6 bases). CDR3 sequence (DNA): TGTGCCAGTAGACGGGAGACCTACGAGCAGTACTTC. Protein sequence: CASRRETYEQYF.